This T cell receptor (beta chain) was sequenced during a study of T cell responses to AZD1222 COVID-19 vaccine. Germline V gene data show CDR1 as LNHDA and CDR2 as SQIVND (reference sequence). With V trimmed by 9 bases and J by 0 bases, 23 bases remained unmatched. This CDR3 comprises 20 residues. Study-wide points: Donors were largely white British and mainly female; clonal diversity was possibly underestimated. Once two AZD1222 doses were given, Spike-specific TCR breadth and depth went up.

Some clones are missing from TCRdb's copy, which holds only in-frame ones; the method was immunoSEQ multiplex PCR. The sample has about 90,000 clones, about 90% seen once; the top ten hold 4% to 6%. Concerning this clone: Its antigen is unknown.

Source: peripheral blood, taken on day 0 of MenACWY control vaccination. The V gene is TRBV19, the J gene TRBJ2-3; 8 nucleotides agree with TRBD2. The TCR sequence derives from an adult in good health. The CDR3 loop reads CASPRKGTRWRPASTDTQYF. The CDR3 coding sequence is TGTGCCAGCCCTCGGAAGGGGACTAGATGGCGACCAGCGAGCACAGATACGCAGTATTTT.